This T cell receptor (beta chain) was recorded in a study of PD-1 blockade in classical Hodgkin lymphoma. The study, taken as a whole, reports: Patients excluded were those beginning nivolumab under 1 year after ASCT. Newly diagnosed and completely responding patients shared comparable baseline diversity.

Time point noted: cycle 4 day 1 (C4D1), after more than five weeks of nivolumab. Each patient's relapse followed autologous stem cell transplantation, and brentuximab vedotin exposure varied. Best responses were complete response, partial response or progressive disease. Produced via immunoSEQ multiplex PCR; TCRdb's table is partial and in-frame only. The repertoire holds 20,000 to 25,000 clones, with approximately 80% as singletons. Trimming stripped 5 bases from V and 0 bases from J, with 13 bases between. This CDR3 comprises 16 residues. Germline CDR1 LNHDA, CDR2 SQIVND (reference sequence). About this clone: Its target is not known.

The gene calls are TRBV19 and TRBJ1-4; D remains ambiguous. The sample in question was peripheral blood mononuclear cells (PBMCs), obtained before the fourth cycle of nivolumab. The TCR comes from a human donor with classical Hodgkin lymphoma. This chain's CDR3 is CASSHPTRSTNEKLFF. The CDR3 DNA reads as TGTGCCAGTAGTCACCCAACACGCTCAACTAATGAAAAACTGTTTTTT.